This T cell receptor (beta chain) was sequenced during a study of radiotherapy plus CTLA-4 blockade in lung cancer. About this clone itself: The target antigen is unknown.

CDR1 and CDR2 (germline): KGHSH, LQKENI. The CDR3 runs to 14 residues. Trimming took 6 bases from V and 3 from J, leaving 14 bases between them. Sequencing was performed with immunoSEQ multiplex PCR; in TCRdb, only in-frame clones are kept and a portion is missing. This sample has about 56,000 clones, with less than 85% found just once. Whole-study findings and limits: Interferon-beta and early blood T cell clone dynamics reportedly predicted response best.

The input for sequencing was peripheral blood, taken from a patient treated with radiotherapy plus ipilimumab. The chain is built from TRBV18 and TRBJ1-1; D possibly corresponds to TRBD1 (5 bases). This clonotype originated in a human donor with non-small cell lung cancer who had a complete response to radiotherapy plus ipilimumab. CDR3 coding DNA: TGTGCCAGCTCCCCTTCGGCGGGGGACACTGAAGCTTTCTTT. Translated, it gives CASSPSAGDTEAFF.